The 11 T cell receptor beta chains presented below share a single source sample, sequenced in a study of cytomegalovirus exposure and HLA in healthy donors. Use of 60 Vbeta and 13 Jbeta primers characterized the PCR. This table comes from immunoSEQ multiplex PCR, and its TCRdb copy is limited to in-frame clones, with some not included. The sample shows around 150,000 clones, about four fifths of them seen only once. The sample taken for sequencing was PBMCs. The receptors shown here come from a man under 40 in good health and CMV-seronegative.

This chain connects TRBV27 to TRBJ1-1; D perhaps matches TRBD1 (6 bases). The germline CDR1 and CDR2 sequences are MNHEY and SMNVEV (reference sequence). CDR3 length equals 13 residues. With 2 bases removed from V and 11 bases from J, the gap between germline ends came to 15 bases. The CDR3 region has the DNA TGTGCCAGCAGTTTACGGGGGCGGGAGCGCGCTTTCTTT. Protein product: CASSLRGRERAFF.

The rearrangement uses TRBV5-6 and TRBJ1-1; D is perhaps TRBD1 (5 bases). The CDR3 is 15 amino acids. Germline values: CDR1 SGHDT, CDR2 YYEEEE. V lost 5 bases and J lost 0, with 14 bases in between. CDR3 protein: CASRVLDSMNTEAFF. CDR3 nucleotide sequence: TGTGCCAGCAGGGTTCTCGACAGCATGAACACTGAAGCTTTCTTT.

For the CDR3, the DNA is TGCGCCAGCAGCCCGAGGGACTGTTGCTCTGGAAACACCATATATTTT. This gives the protein CASSPRDCCSGNTIYF. The chain combines TRBV5-1 with TRBJ1-3, with a tentative D call TRBD1 (5 bases). Trimming removed 4 bases at V and 0 bases at J, with 14 bases between. This CDR3 spans 16 amino acids. Germline V CDR1 and CDR2: SGHRS, YFSETQ.

The gene calls are TRBV5-4 and TRBJ2-3; no clear D gene. The germline V gene has CDR1 SGHNT and CDR2 YYREEE (reference sequence). The V gene lost 0 bases and the J gene lost 4 bases, with 12 bases spanning the gap. CDR3 length: 15 residues. The CDR3 is CASSLGKRTADTQYF. CDR3 coding DNA: TGTGCCAGCAGCTTGGGCAAGCGAACGGCAGATACGCAGTATTTT. The whole variable domain, remainder taken from reference TRBV5-4 and TRBJ2-3, is ETGVTQSPTHLIKTRGQQVTLRCSSQSGHNTVSWYQQALGQGPQFIFQYYREEENGRGNFPPRFSGLQFPNYSSELNVNALELDDSALYLCASSLGKRTADTQYFGPGTRLTVL.

The rearrangement links TRBV5-1 to TRBJ2-1, with D possibly matching TRBD2 (5 bases). This CDR3 comprises 16 residues. Trimming left V 4 bases short and J 8 bases short, with 22 bases between. Germline V lookup: CDR1 SGHRS, CDR2 YFSETQ. CDR3 protein: CASSPTGVKCGDEQFF. The CDR3 nucleotides are TGCGCCAGCAGCCCTACCGGGGTTAAGTGTGGTGATGAGCAGTTCTTC.

The chain uses TRBV5-8 and TRBJ2-7; D is possibly TRBD2 (6 bases). The CDR3 is made up of 14 amino acids. Trimming took 5 bases from V and 3 from J, leaving 15 bases between them. Germline lookup yields CDR1 SGHTS and CDR2 YDEGEE. DNA for the CDR3: TGTGCCAGCAGAAATTGGGACGGGGGCTACGAGCAGTACTTC. Translating it yields CASRNWDGGYEQYF.

The V gene is TRBV15, the J gene TRBJ2-1; 9 nucleotides line up with TRBD2. The length of the CDR3 is 16 residues. V shed 2 bases and J 0 bases; nucleotides not matched to a gene: 2. Germline V gives CDR1 LNHNV, CDR2 YYDKDF (reference sequence). Here the CDR3 DNA reads TGTGCCACCAGCAGAAGACTAGCGGACTCCTACAATGAGCAGTTCTTC. Encoded protein: CATSRRLADSYNEQFF.

This clone was observed a few times. V gene TRBV4-1 combines with J gene TRBJ1-5; no clear D gene. Per germline, CDR1 MGHRA and CDR2 YSYEKL. The CDR3 runs to 14 residues. V lost 1 base and J lost 3, with 7 bases in between. This CDR3 is CASSQGRYNQPQHF. The CDR3 bases are TGCGCCAGCAGCCAAGGGAGGTACAATCAGCCCCAGCATTTT.

The gene calls are TRBV18 and TRBJ2-1, with 10 bases that match TRBD1. Trimming cost V 3 bases and J 3 bases; bases outside gene matches: 2. CDR3 size: 15 residues. Germline V gives CDR1 KGHSH, CDR2 LQKENI. CDR3 DNA: TGTGCCAGCTCACCGGGACAGGGGCGCTACAATGAGCAGTTCTTC. Translating it yields CASSPGQGRYNEQFF. Using reference TRBV18 and TRBJ2-1 for the parts outside the CDR3, the full variable domain is NAGVMQNPRHLVRRRGQEARLRCSPMKGHSHVYWYRQLPEEGLKFMVYLQKENIIDESGMPKERFSAEFPKEGPSILRIQQVVRGDSAAYFCASSPGQGRYNEQFFGPGTRLTVL.

The rearrangement joins TRBV5-1 to TRBJ1-3; no firm D call. V lost 1 base and J lost 0, with 11 bases in between. The CDR3 extends over 16 amino acids. Germline CDR1 and CDR2: SGHRS and YFSETQ. CDR3 DNA sequence: TGCGCCAGCAGCTTGTCGACTAGTCTCTCTGGAAACACCATATATTTT. Translated, it gives CASSLSTSLSGNTIYF.

The V and J genes are TRBV10-1 and TRBJ1-1; D is unclear. CDR1 is WNHNN and CDR2 is SYGVQD in the germline V gene (reference sequence). V was trimmed by 6 bases and J by 2 bases, leaving 10 bases between them. The CDR3 contains 13 residues. CDR3 sequence (DNA): TGCGCCAGCAGAAACCAGGAAAACACTGAAGCTTTCTTT. It codes for CASRNQENTEAFF.